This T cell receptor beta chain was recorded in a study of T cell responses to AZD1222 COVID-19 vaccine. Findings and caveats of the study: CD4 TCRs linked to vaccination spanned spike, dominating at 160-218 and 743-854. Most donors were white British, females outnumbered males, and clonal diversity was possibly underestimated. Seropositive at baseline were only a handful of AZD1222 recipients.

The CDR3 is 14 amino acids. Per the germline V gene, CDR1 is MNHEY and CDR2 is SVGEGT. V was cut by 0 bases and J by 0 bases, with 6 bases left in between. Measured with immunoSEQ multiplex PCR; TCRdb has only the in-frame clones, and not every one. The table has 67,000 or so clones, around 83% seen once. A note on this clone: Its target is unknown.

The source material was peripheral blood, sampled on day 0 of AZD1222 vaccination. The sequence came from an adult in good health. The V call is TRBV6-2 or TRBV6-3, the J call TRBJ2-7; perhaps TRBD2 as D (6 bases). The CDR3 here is CASSYSGGSYEQYF. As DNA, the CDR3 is TGTGCCAGCAGTTACTCCGGGGGCTCCTACGAGCAGTACTTC.